The rows below give T cell receptor beta chains drawn from one sample of a study of Graves' ophthalmopathy and Graves' hyperthyroidism. MiXCR was run by TCRdb on the multiplex PCR reads, yielding one entry per CDR3 protein. The sample consists of around 1,000,000 distinct CDR3 sequences, 36% of them appearing once. What was sequenced was peripheral blood or thyroid tissue (not recorded which). These receptors were obtained from an adult man with Graves' hyperthyroidism. CDR3s include the opening cysteine and the closing phenylalanine or tryptophan. Fields, in order: clone size, D gene, J gene, V gene, CDR3 protein, CDR3 DNA. A D gene is named only where the DNA matches it firmly. Clone size is stated in some rows and not others, as once, few, many or a class when expanded.

few	.	TRBJ1-2	TRBV25-1	CASGVDGNYGYTF	TGTGCCAGCGGAGTGGACGGGAACTATGGCTACACCTTC
.	.	TRBJ1-6	TRBV4-1	CASSQGPSSYNSPLHF	TGCGCCAGCAGCCAAGGTCCCAGCTCCTATAATTCACCCCTCCACTTT
many	.	TRBJ2-5	TRBV18	CASSPGVGQETQYF	TGTGCCAGCAGCCCCGGGGTGGGCCAAGAGACCCAGTACTTC
.	.	TRBJ1-5	TRBV10-3	CASKGSQPQHF	TGTGCTAGTAAGGGATCTCAGCCCCAGCATTTT
.	TRBD1	TRBJ1-4	TRBV12-3/TRBV12-4	CASSFMTGSNEKLFF	TGTGCCAGCAGTTTTATGACAGGGTCTAATGAAAAACTGTTTTTT
.	TRBD1	TRBJ1-6	TRBV19	CAWRQQGALGSPLHF	TGTGCCTGGAGACAACAGGGGGCTCTAGGTTCACCCCTCCACTTT
.	TRBD2	TRBJ2-7	TRBV7-2	CASSLSLAGNYEQYF	TGTGCCAGCAGCTTGTCGCTAGCGGGGAACTACGAGCAGTACTTC
.	.	TRBJ1-1	TRBV29-1	CSVDGLGGTEAFF	TGCAGCGTTGACGGGCTGGGGGGCACTGAAGCTTTCTTT
.	.	TRBJ1-2	TRBV10-3	CAISAGQFYGYTF	TGTGCCATCAGTGCTGGACAGTTCTATGGCTACACCTTC
few	TRBD1	TRBJ2-7	TRBV4-1	CASSRAGQGPYEQYF	TGCGCCAGCAGCCGAGCGGGACAGGGGCCCTACGAGCAGTACTTC
.	TRBD1	TRBJ1-6	TRBV10-3	CASSAEGARNSPLHF	TGTGCCAGCAGTGCAGAGGGGGCGCGAAATTCACCCCTCCACTTT
few	.	TRBJ1-2	TRBV6-5	CASSYQGAGYGYTF	TGTGCCAGCAGTTACCAGGGCGCGGGCTATGGCTACACCTTC
many	.	TRBJ2-5	TRBV29-1	CSVGPQETQYF	TGCAGCGTTGGACCTCAAGAGACCCAGTACTTC
.	.	TRBJ2-7	TRBV11-2	CASSFPGTCEQYF	TGTGCCAGCAGCTTTCCCGGGACCTGCGAGCAGTACTTC
.	.	TRBJ2-7	TRBV2	CATVGPRSYEQYF	TGTGCGACAGTGGGACCCCGCTCCTACGAGCAGTACTTC
.	TRBD1	TRBJ1-2	TRBV7-2	CASSTGTGLFDGYTF	TGTGCCAGCAGCACCGGGACAGGGCTCTTTGATGGCTACACCTTC
few	TRBD1	TRBJ1-4	TRBV12-3/TRBV12-4	CAWSLLPGQGREKLFF	TGTGCCTGGAGTCTCCTACCGGGACAGGGGCGCGAAAAACTGTTTTTT
.	.	TRBJ1-5	TRBV25-1	CASSENFGGNQPQHF	TGTGCCAGCAGTGAAAATTTCGGGGGCAATCAGCCCCAGCATTTT
few	.	TRBJ2-2	TRBV20-1	CSASSLGIAADTGELFF	TGCAGTGCTAGCTCCCTTGGAATAGCGGCGGACACCGGGGAGCTGTTTTTT
.	.	TRBJ1-6	TRBV10-3	CAISERGNNSPLHF	TGTGCCATCAGTGAGAGGGGCAATAATTCACCCCTCCACTTT
.	.	TRBJ1-6	TRBV14	CASSEPGHLYF	TGTGCCAGCAGCGAACCGGGACACCTCTACTTT
many	.	TRBJ1-6	TRBV7-2	CASSFGQGHSPLHF	TGTGCCAGCAGCTTCGGGCAGGGGCATTCACCCCTCCACTTT
few	.	TRBJ2-7	TRBV6-5	CASSPGMVYEQYF	TGTGCCAGCAGCCCAGGGATGGTTTACGAGCAGTACTTC
.	TRBD2	TRBJ2-7	TRBV6-6	CASSPFGGAYEQYF	TGTGCCAGCAGCCCCTTTGGGGGGGCCTACGAGCAGTACTTC
many	.	TRBJ1-1	TRBV19	CASSRLDKKNTEAFF	TGTGCCAGTAGTAGATTGGACAAGAAGAACACTGAAGCTTTCTTT
.	.	TRBJ2-2	TRBV20-1	CSASRPGVTGELFF	TGCAGTGCTAGTCGGCCGGGGGTCACCGGGGAGCTGTTTTTT
.	TRBD1	TRBJ2-6	TRBV29-1	CSVRTGAVNVLTF	TGCAGCGTCAGGACAGGGGCGGTCAACGTCCTGACTTTC
few	.	TRBJ1-6	TRBV28	CASGGSSYNSPLHF	TGTGCCAGCGGGGGAAGCTCCTATAATTCACCCCTCCACTTT
few	TRBD1	TRBJ1-2	TRBV12-3/TRBV12-4	CASSLGDRGFSGYTF	TGTGCCAGCAGTTTGGGGGACAGGGGTTTCAGTGGCTACACCTTC
.	TRBD2	TRBJ2-6	TRBV9	CASSVGTSGTGANVLTF	TGTGCCAGCAGCGTAGGGACTAGCGGTACTGGGGCCAACGTCCTGACTTTC
.	.	TRBJ2-7	TRBV14	CASSQDSPGRFQEQYF	TGTGCCAGCAGCCAGGACTCGCCGGGACGCTTCCAAGAGCAGTACTTC
few	.	TRBJ2-7	TRBV2	CASRVGSYEQYF	TGTGCCAGCAGGGTAGGATCCTACGAGCAGTACTTC
many	TRBD1	TRBJ2-7	TRBV19	CASSRLIGTGGYEQYF	TGTGCCAGTAGCCGACTGATTGGGACAGGGGGATACGAGCAGTACTTC
many	TRBD1	TRBJ1-2	TRBV29-1	CSAEAGQGSYGYTF	TGCAGCGCCGAGGCGGGACAGGGAAGCTATGGCTACACCTTC
.	.	TRBJ2-2	TRBV19	CASRPLREIGELFF	TGTGCCAGTAGGCCCCTTAGAGAAATCGGGGAGCTGTTTTTT
.	.	TRBJ1-3	TRBV7-9	CASSPRPPHLDF	TGTGCCAGCAGCCCCCGTCCACCCCATTTGGATTTT
.	.	TRBJ1-1	TRBV7-2	CASRQMGTGLTNTEAFF	TGTGCCAGCAGGCAGATGGGAACCGGTTTGACGAACACTGAAGCTTTCTTT
many	.	TRBJ1-5	TRBV20-1	CSASVSVNQPQHF	TGCAGTGCTAGTGTCTCAGTAAATCAGCCCCAGCATTTT
many	.	TRBJ1-5	TRBV19	CASSHPRGSNQPQHF	TGTGCCAGTTCGCATCCACGGGGGAGCAATCAGCCCCAGCATTTT
.	TRBD1	TRBJ2-6	TRBV6-6	CASSRFRDRLSGANVLTF	TGTGCCAGCAGTCGATTCCGGGACAGGCTCTCTGGGGCCAACGTCCTGACTTTC
few	TRBD1	TRBJ2-6	TRBV2	CASRERGGSSGANVLTF	TGTGCCAGCAGAGAGAGAGGGGGCTCCTCTGGGGCCAACGTCCTGACTTTC
once	.	TRBJ1-2	TRBV9	CASSPTDRPGGYTF	TGTGCCAGCAGCCCGACCGACAGGCCCGGCGGCTACACCTTC
few	.	TRBJ1-1	TRBV30	CAWSVPMNTEAFF	TGTGCCTGGAGTGTACCAATGAACACTGAAGCTTTCTTT
many	.	TRBJ1-1	TRBV6-6	CASREMNTEAFF	TGTGCCAGCAGGGAAATGAACACTGAAGCTTTCTTT
many	TRBD1	TRBJ2-7	TRBV5-1	CASSQRTGGDSEQYF	TGCGCCAGCAGCCAACGGACAGGGGGCGATTCCGAGCAGTACTTC
.	TRBD1	TRBJ1-1	TRBV15	CATSESWDSEAFF	TGTGCCACCAGCGAATCATGGGACAGTGAAGCTTTCTTT
few	.	TRBJ2-7	TRBV20-1	CSARSAGLYEQYF	TGCAGTGCTAGATCCGCAGGGCTCTACGAGCAGTACTTC
.	TRBD1	TRBJ1-4	TRBV20-1	CSLRGTGPEKLFF	TGCAGTCTAAGGGGGACAGGGCCTGAAAAACTGTTTTTT
few	.	TRBJ2-3	TRBV10-3	CAISPGLGGSDTQYF	TGTGCCATCAGTCCGGGACTGGGGGGCTCAGATACGCAGTATTTT
.	.	TRBJ1-2	TRBV24-1	CATSDPGDAYGYTF	TGTGCCACCAGTGACCCCGGGGATGCCTATGGCTACACCTTC
once	.	TRBJ1-1	TRBV10-1	CASSEGDGF	TGCGCCAGCAGTGAAGGAGACGGATTT
many	TRBD2	TRBJ2-7	TRBV7-2	CASSLVGGGSHHEQYF	TGTGCCAGCAGCTTAGTTGGCGGGGGGTCCCACCACGAGCAGTACTTC
.	TRBD1	TRBJ1-2	TRBV5-1	CASSPSRGYGGYTF	TGCGCCAGCAGCCCGAGCAGGGGGTATGGAGGCTACACCTTC